The next 17 T cell receptor beta chains were all read from a single sample in a study of blood T cell repertoires in COVID-19 (TCRdb year 2020). Library prep was done by the immunoSEQ multiplex PCR assay. TCRdb took over this immuneACCESS table, retaining in-frame rearrangements with V and J assigned. Such tables are incomplete; in checked studies, under half of the missing clones stem from an unresolved V gene, and the remainder is unexplained. The sample has about 260,000 clones on record, around 87% of them singletons. The top ten clones comprise 2.3% of the sample. What was sequenced was peripheral blood. All receptors come from a woman aged 45-60 years with acute or convalescent COVID-19.

This chain joins TRBV4-2 and TRBJ2-1; 10 positions match TRBD1. Germline CDR1 and CDR2: LGHNA and YNFKEQ. V was clipped by 0 bases and J by 6 bases; unmatched bases: 14. The CDR3 totals 19 residues. The CDR3 region is CASSQEWVGWGTGVNEQFF. The CDR3 DNA follows: TGTGCCAGCAGCCAAGAATGGGTGGGGTGGGGGACAGGGGTCAATGAGCAGTTCTTC.

In its sample, this clone was seen once. The rearrangement links TRBV19 to TRBJ2-6; the match to TRBD1 covers 8 bases. Trimming at V came to 10 bases and at J to 0 bases, leaving 5 bases not matched to a gene. Germline CDR1 reads LNHDA; CDR2 reads SQIVND (reference sequence). The CDR3 consists of 15 residues. The CDR3 DNA reads as TGTGCCATTGGGACAGGAGGCTCTGGGGCCAACGTCCTGACTTTC. Encoded protein: CAIGTGGSGANVLTF.

The chain combines TRBV6-6 with TRBJ1-3; 9 nucleotides agree with TRBD1. This CDR3 spans 15 amino acids. Germline V gene lookup returns CDR1 MNHNY and CDR2 SVGAGI (reference sequence). The ends lost 0 bases at V and 7 bases at J; junction bases unmatched: 4. This CDR3 is CASSYSGQGRNTIYF. The CDR3 bases are TGTGCCAGCAGTTACTCGGGACAGGGCAGGAACACCATATATTTT.

The rearrangement joins TRBV7-9 to TRBJ2-3, with 11 bases matching TRBD2. Unmatched junction bases numbered 10, after V lost 3 bases and J lost 2 bases. The CDR3 is 18 amino acids. Germline V gene lookup returns CDR1 SEHNR and CDR2 FQNEAQ (reference sequence). The CDR3 loop reads CASSFLGLAGIITDTQYF. The CDR3 DNA reads as TGTGCCAGCAGCTTTTTAGGACTAGCGGGCATTATCACAGATACGCAGTATTTT.

The chain couples TRBV19 to TRBJ1-1; D ambiguous. Trimming cost V 3 bases and J 7 bases, with 12 bases left between them. The CDR3 is 13 residues long. Germline V CDR1 and CDR2: LNHDA, SQIVND (reference sequence). This CDR3 is CASSIPGGLEAFF. CDR3 in DNA: TGTGCCAGTAGTATCCCCGGCGGACTTGAAGCTTTCTTT.

The chain couples TRBV3-1 (or the pseudogene TRBV3-2) to TRBJ2-7, with TRBD2 matching 11 bases. With 1 base clipped from V and 1 base from J, the junction kept 0 bases outside the gene matches. The germline CDR1 and CDR2 sequences are LGHDT and YNNKEL (reference sequence). This CDR3 comprises 15 residues. CDR3 nucleotide sequence: TGTGCCAGCAGCCAAGTAGCGGGAGGGTCCTACGAGCAGTACTTC. It specifies CASSQVAGGSYEQYF.

This clone showed up just once. The chain recombines TRBV7-9 with TRBJ1-2; a possible D gene is TRBD1 (6 bases). Trimming shortened V by 1 base and J by 8 bases, and 17 bases separated the two germline ends. This CDR3 spans 15 amino acids. Germline CDR1 and CDR2: SEHNR and FQNEAQ (reference sequence). The CDR3 DNA sequence: TGTGCCAGCAGCTTAGAAACAGGCAGGGGTAGAGGCTACACCTTC. Encoded protein: CASSLETGRGRGYTF.

The J gene is TRBJ1-4, the V gene TRBV5-4, with 7 bases fitting TRBD1. This CDR3 contains 15 residues. Trimming cost V 4 bases and J 0 bases; bases outside gene matches: 3. Per germline, CDR1 SGHNT and CDR2 YYREEE (reference sequence). The CDR3 region has the DNA TGTGCCAGCAGCGGTCAGGGGGCAACTAATGAAAAACTGTTTTTT. Encoded protein: CASSGQGATNEKLFF.

As concerns this clone: The same CDR3 can be traced to other DNA sequences in this sample. The J gene is TRBJ2-5, the V gene TRBV6-1; 7 bases agree with TRBD1. CDR3 length: 14 amino acids. Germline V CDR1 and CDR2: MNHNS, SASEGT. The ends lost 2 bases at V and 1 base at J; junction bases unmatched: 1. The CDR3, as DNA: TGTGCCAGCAGTGAATGGGACAGCCAAGAGACCCAGTACTTC. This translates into CASSEWDSQETQYF.

V gene TRBV28 combines with J gene TRBJ2-7; D uncertain. V was pared by 4 bases and J by 2 bases, with 3 bases between. From germline, CDR1 is MDHEN and CDR2 SYDVKM. The CDR3 length is 11 residues. The CDR3 is CASSYTYEQYF. In DNA form, the CDR3 reads TGTGCCAGCAGTTATACCTACGAGCAGTACTTC.

The genes are TRBV7-2 and TRBJ2-1, with 12 bases matching TRBD1. This CDR3 has 15 amino acids. V shed 4 bases and J 9 bases; nucleotides not matched to a gene: 7. Germline V gene sequence: CDR1 SGHTA, CDR2 FQGNSA. In nucleotides, the CDR3 is TGTGCCAGCAGCTCCAGGGACAGGGGGCCTCGTGAGCAGTTCTTC. It translates to CASSSRDRGPREQFF.

The CDR3 DNA reads TGTGCCAGCAGCCCGGGACTAGCGAACGAGCAGTACTTC. Encoded protein: CASSPGLANEQYF. The rearrangement joins TRBV7-2 to TRBJ2-7; 10 bases match TRBD2. The length of the CDR3 is 13 residues. V shed 5 bases, J shed 5 bases, and the junction held 3 bases outside the gene matches. Germline V gene lookup returns CDR1 SGHTA and CDR2 FQGNSA.

This chain joins TRBV27 and TRBJ1-2; D is perhaps TRBD1 (5 bases). Germline assignment: CDR1 MNHEY and CDR2 SMNVEV (reference sequence). V was pared by 6 bases and J by 8 bases, with 19 bases between. This CDR3 comprises 14 residues. The CDR3 region has the DNA TGTGCCAGCAGGTTCGGGACCGCGGAGGGCGGCTACACCTTC. Its protein product is CASRFGTAEGGYTF.

This clone showed up just once. The same CDR3 can be traced to other DNA sequences in this sample. V and J are TRBV27 and TRBJ1-4; no reliable D call. Trimming cost V 4 bases and J 0 bases, with 6 bases left between them. Germline-derived CDR1 and CDR2 are MNHEY and SMNVEV (reference sequence). The CDR3 consists of 14 residues. Here the CDR3 DNA reads TGTGCCAGCAGTTCAGTCGCAACTAATGAAAAACTGTTTTTT. Translated: CASSSVATNEKLFF.

The CDR3 region has the DNA TGTGCCAGCAGTCCCAACTTGCCCATTGAGGGCGGTGAAAAACTGTTTTTT. Its protein is CASSPNLPIEGGEKLFF. The chain employs TRBV28 and TRBJ1-4; D not certain. CDR1 MDHEN and CDR2 SYDVKM come from the germline V gene. Trimming took 5 bases from V and 7 from J, leaving 23 bases between them. This CDR3 is built from 17 residues.

The genes are TRBV28 and TRBJ1-2; 10 bases match TRBD1. J was trimmed by 2 bases and V by 2 bases; bases with no gene match: 5. The CDR3 totals 16 residues. Germline V gene lookup returns CDR1 MDHEN and CDR2 SYDVKM. CDR3 DNA sequence: TGTGCCAGCAGTTTAGGGGGGACAGGGGCCAACTATGGCTACACCTTC. It codes for CASSLGGTGANYGYTF.

The chain couples TRBV2 to TRBJ1-1; maybe TRBD1 (5 bases). Germline values: CDR1 SNHLY, CDR2 FYNNEI. The CDR3 consists of 13 residues. V shed 2 bases and J shed 4 bases, with 8 bases lying between them. The CDR3 bases are TGTGCCAGCAGTGAACAGGGCCGCACTGAAGCTTTCTTT. This encodes CASSEQGRTEAFF. Supplemented by reference TRBV2 and TRBJ1-1, the full variable domain reads EPEVTQTPSHQVTQMGQEVILRCVPISNHLYFYWYRQILGQKVEFLVSFYNNEISEKSEIFDDQFSVERPDGSNFTLKIRSTKLEDSAMYFCASSEQGRTEAFFGQGTRLTVV.